These 5 T cell receptor beta chains were all obtained from the same sample, sequenced in a study of blood T cell repertoires in COVID-19 (dated by TCRdb to the early 2020s). To prepare the library, the immunoSEQ multiplex PCR assay was applied. TCRdb retrieved this table from immuneACCESS and kept in-frame rearrangements only. Not all clones are present; in checked studies, unresolved V genes account for under half, and no reason is known for the remainder. The sample records 200,000 to 250,000 clones, approximately 80% of which are singletons. More than 10% of the sample rests with the top ten. The sequenced sample consisted of peripheral blood. The receptor source for this set is a human donor in a cohort sampled during active COVID-19.

The chain has TRBV6-5 and TRBJ1-2; no firm D call. In germline, CDR1 is MNHEY, CDR2 SVGAGI. Trimming left V 5 bases short and J 6 bases short, with 7 bases between. The CDR3 contains 11 residues. CDR3: CASSHGDGYTF. The CDR3 DNA reads TGTGCCAGCAGTCACGGTGATGGCTACACCTTC.

Written as DNA, the CDR3 is TGTGCCACCAGTGATATCGACAGGGCCGTATACAATGAGCAGTTCTTC. Its translation is CATSDIDRAVYNEQFF. The chain carries TRBV24-1 and TRBJ2-1; 7 bases agree with TRBD1. V shed 3 bases, J shed 4 bases, and the junction held 8 bases outside the gene matches. The CDR3 extends over 16 amino acids. Germline CDR1 reads KGHDR; CDR2 reads SFDVKD.

The chain uses TRBV6-5 and TRBJ2-1; D not certain. The germline V gene encodes CDR1 MNHEY and CDR2 SVGAGI. This CDR3 contains 13 residues. Trimming removed 6 bases from V and 2 bases from J, with 8 bases in between. The CDR3 coding sequence is TGTGCCAGCAGGTACAGAGCCTACAATGAGCAGTTCTTC. This encodes CASRYRAYNEQFF.

V gene TRBV7-3 combines with J gene TRBJ1-1; 9 bases are a match to TRBD1. CDR1 and CDR2 (germline): SGHTA, FQGTGA. The CDR3 loop spans 16 amino acids. V was clipped by 5 bases and J by 0 bases; unmatched bases: 7. The CDR3, as DNA: TGTGCCAGCAGCGTCACCGGGACAGGGATGAACACTGAAGCTTTCTTT. It is translated as CASSVTGTGMNTEAFF.

The V and J genes are TRBV12-3 or TRBV12-4 and TRBJ2-7; D gene uncertain. Trimming shortened V by 6 bases and J by 3 bases, and 6 bases separated the two germline ends. This CDR3 contains 11 residues. In DNA, the CDR3 is TGTGCCAGCAGAAACAGCTACGAGCAGTACTTC. It specifies CASRNSYEQYF.